This TCR beta chain was retrieved from a study of blood T cell repertoires in COVID-19. On the study more broadly: Samples representing acute and convalescent COVID-19 were sourced from the United States, Italy and Spain. In each case, the material was cDNA or gDNA derived from T cells, B-cell-depleted T cells, or PBMCs.

Using immunoSEQ multiplex PCR, the repertoire was profiled, and TCRdb retains in-frame clones only, with some absent. The table records around 80,000 clones, 80% to 85% of them present only once. The sequencing sample was made of peripheral blood. The TCR was taken from a human donor in a cohort sampled during active COVID-19.

DNA of the CDR3: TGTGCCAGCAGCCACCGACAGGGTGCTCCTGAAGCTTTCTTT. This translates into CASSHRQGAPEAFF. The V gene is TRBV3-1 (or the pseudogene TRBV3-2), the J gene TRBJ1-1; the match to TRBD1 covers 7 bases. V lost 3 bases, J lost 6 bases, and 7 bases stayed unmatched. The CDR3 contains 14 residues. The V gene's germline CDR1 is LGHDT and CDR2 YNNKEL (reference sequence).